What follows describes a single T cell receptor beta chain. Its target is not known. This entry belongs to a study of OX40 agonist ivuxolimab in advanced cancers. The germline gives CDR1 SGHTS, CDR2 YDEGEE. Trimming cost V 4 bases and J 5 bases; bases outside gene matches: 8. CDR3 length: 15 residues. The data were produced by immunoSEQ multiplex PCR, yet TCRdb's version contains in-frame clones alone and is incomplete. The table records tens of thousands of clones, just under 95% of them present only once. Study-level findings and limits: Clonal expansion in partial responders at 0.1-3.0 mg/kg ranked among the lowest.

This chain connects TRBV5-8 to TRBJ2-1; 8 bases agree with TRBD2. The origin of this receptor is an adult with an advanced solid tumor such as melanoma, head and neck, liver or kidney cancer. The sample consisted of CD4+ or CD8+ T cells sorted from blood, taken in a trial of the OX40 agonist ivuxolimab. The CDR3 protein is CASSLGISGNNEQFF. Here the CDR3 DNA reads TGTGCCAGCAGCCTAGGGATTAGCGGGAACAATGAGCAGTTCTTC.